This T cell receptor (beta chain) was sequenced in a study of beta chain features in type 1 diabetes. TCRB transcripts that were expressed got sequenced, as all of the isolated RNA had been reverse transcribed. Clones were read by immunoSEQ multiplex PCR, and TCRdb kept only the in-frame ones, dropping some. The repertoire includes 200,000 to 250,000 clones, less than 35% of them detected once, and 3% to 4% sits in the top ten. This clone was seen a few times. The clonotype was recovered from a man aged 25 to 45 in good health. Sequenced material: central memory CD4+ T cells from blood.

The CDR3 nucleotides are TGTGCCAGCAGTCCTCCGAACTATGGCTACACCTTC. It is translated as CASSPPNYGYTF. This sequence joins TRBV7-9 and TRBJ1-2, with no clear D. There are 12 residues in the CDR3. CDR1 and CDR2 (germline): SEHNR, FQNEAQ (reference sequence). V was shortened by 6 bases and J by 2 bases, with 7 bases between the two germline ends.